This note documents a single TCR beta chain sequence. Its antigen is undetermined. The data derive from a study of beta chain features in type 1 diabetes. Regarding the study as a whole: When Type 1 diabetes patients were examined, their TCRB CDR3s proved moderately but significantly shorter in all four CD4+ subsets.

Reverse transcription of all isolated RNA meant that expressed TCRB transcripts were sequenced. The repertoire was sequenced with immunoSEQ multiplex PCR; TCRdb's copy has only in-frame clones and lacks some. Here the sample spans 250,000 to 350,000 clones, 13% to 15% being singletons. CDR1 LNHNV and CDR2 YYDKDF come from the germline V gene (reference sequence). Trimming cost V 2 bases and J 7 bases; bases outside gene matches: 3. The CDR3 is made up of 13 amino acids. The chain recombines TRBV15 with TRBJ1-2; 8 nucleotides agree with TRBD1. The TCR originated in a man aged 25 to 45 with type 1 diabetes. The sample comprised naive CD4+ T cells from blood. As DNA, the CDR3 is TGTGCCACCAGCAGACAGGGGGCGGCTGGCTACACCTTC. This sequence encodes CATSRQGAAGYTF. The variable domain in full, completed from reference TRBV15 and TRBJ1-2, reads DAMVIQNPRYQVTQFGKPVTLSCSQTLNHNVMYWYQQKSSQAPKLLFHYYDKDFNNEADTPDNFQSRRPNTSFCFLDIRSPGLGDTAMYLCATSRQGAAGYTFGSGTRLTVV.